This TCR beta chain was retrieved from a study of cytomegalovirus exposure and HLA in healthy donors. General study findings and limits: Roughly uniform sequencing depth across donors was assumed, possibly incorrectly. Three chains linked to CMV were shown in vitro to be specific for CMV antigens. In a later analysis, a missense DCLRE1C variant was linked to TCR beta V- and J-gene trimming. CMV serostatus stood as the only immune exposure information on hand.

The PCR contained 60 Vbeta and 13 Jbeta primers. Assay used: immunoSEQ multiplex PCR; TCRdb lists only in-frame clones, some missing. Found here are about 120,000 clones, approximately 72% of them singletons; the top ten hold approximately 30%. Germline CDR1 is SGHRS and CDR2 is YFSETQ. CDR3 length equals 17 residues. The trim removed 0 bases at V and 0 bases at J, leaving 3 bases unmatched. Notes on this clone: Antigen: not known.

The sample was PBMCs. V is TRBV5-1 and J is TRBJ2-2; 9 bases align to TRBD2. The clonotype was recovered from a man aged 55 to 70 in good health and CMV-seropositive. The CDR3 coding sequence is TGCGCCAGCAGCTTGGAAGCTAGCGGGACGAACACCGGGGAGCTGTTTTTT. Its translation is CASSLEASGTNTGELFF.